This T cell receptor (beta chain) was profiled in a study of T cell repertoires in cytomegalovirus infection. MiXCR was run by TCRdb on the reads, yielding one entry per CDR3 protein. The sample lists 200,000 to 300,000 distinct CDR3 sequences, 12% occurring once. The sample holds a few counts of this clonotype. The antigen is undetermined. CDR3 length: 10 residues. Germline assignment: CDR1 SQVTM and CDR2 ANQGSEA. Trimming shortened V by 5 bases and J by 5 bases, and 7 bases separated the two germline ends. Whole-study results and caveats: Carriers of CMV plus the relevant HLA were identified by cumulative public TCR beta family frequency.

The source is a human donor in good health (CMV status not recorded). Some clones in this sample may be carry-over from other donors' samples. Sample: PBMCs. V and J are TRBV29-1 and TRBJ2-7, with D unresolved. The CDR3 DNA sequence: TGCAGCGTTTTTACTAACGAGCAGTACTTC. As protein: CSVFTNEQYF.